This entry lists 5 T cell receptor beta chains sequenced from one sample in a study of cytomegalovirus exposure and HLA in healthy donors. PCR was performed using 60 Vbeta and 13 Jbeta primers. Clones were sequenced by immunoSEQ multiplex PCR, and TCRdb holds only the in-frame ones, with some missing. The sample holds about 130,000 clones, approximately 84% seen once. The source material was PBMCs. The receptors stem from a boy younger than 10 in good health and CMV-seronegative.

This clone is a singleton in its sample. CDR3 nucleotide sequence: TGCGCCAGCAGCCTCGCGGCTCTTAGCGGGAGGGCCTACAATGAGCAGTTCTTC. Its translation is CASSLAALSGRAYNEQFF. The chain combines TRBV5-1 with TRBJ2-1; 11 positions match TRBD2. This CDR3 region has 18 residues. The germline gives CDR1 SGHRS, CDR2 YFSETQ. Trimming at V came to 4 bases and at J to 2 bases, leaving 11 bases not matched to a gene.

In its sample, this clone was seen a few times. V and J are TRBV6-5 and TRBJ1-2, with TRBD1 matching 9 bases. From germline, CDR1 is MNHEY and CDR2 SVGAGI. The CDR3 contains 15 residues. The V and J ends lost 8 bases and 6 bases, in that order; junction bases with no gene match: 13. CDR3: CASYRGQGSYDGYTF. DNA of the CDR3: TGTGCCAGCTACAGGGGGCAAGGCAGCTATGATGGCTACACCTTC.

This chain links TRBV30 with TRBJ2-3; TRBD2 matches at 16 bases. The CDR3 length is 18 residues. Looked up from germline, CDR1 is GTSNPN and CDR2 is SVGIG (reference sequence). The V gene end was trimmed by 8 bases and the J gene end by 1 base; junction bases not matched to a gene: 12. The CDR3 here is CAGPGLAGGPDGTDTQYF. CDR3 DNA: TGTGCCGGACCGGGACTAGCGGGAGGGCCGGATGGCACAGATACGCAGTATTTT.

The CDR3 sequence: CAWSVGPSRSRENTEAFF. The CDR3 region has the DNA TGTGCCTGGAGTGTAGGTCCTTCCAGGAGTCGGGAGAACACTGAAGCTTTCTTT. The chain recombines TRBV30 with TRBJ1-1, with no clear D. Trimming took off 0 bases at V and 1 base at J, with 21 bases between the two ends. Germline assignment: CDR1 GTSNPN and CDR2 SVGIG (reference sequence). This CDR3 contains 18 residues.

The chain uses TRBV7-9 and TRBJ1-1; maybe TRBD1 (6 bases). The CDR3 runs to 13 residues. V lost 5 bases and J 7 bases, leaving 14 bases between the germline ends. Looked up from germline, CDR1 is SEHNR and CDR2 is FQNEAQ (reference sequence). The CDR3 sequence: CASSPGVGDEAFF. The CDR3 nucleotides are TGTGCCAGCAGCCCAGGGGTGGGGGATGAAGCTTTCTTT.